The 7 T cell receptor beta chains below all came from one sample that was sequenced in a study of blood T cell repertoires in COVID-19 (dated by TCRdb to 2019 to 2021). Libraries came from the immunoSEQ multiplex PCR assay. TCRdb carries this immuneACCESS record with in-frame sequences only. Its versions omit some clonotypes, under half of them owing to an unresolved V gene in the studies checked, with the rest unexplained. This sample has roughly 320,000 clones in its table, and approximately 84% of those were observed once. Jointly, the top ten make up 3.5% to 4.5% of the sample. The specimen was PBMCs or T cells enriched from blood (not recorded which). The receptor set was obtained from a man aged 25-40 years who had recovered from COVID-19.

This chain connects TRBV5-8 to TRBJ1-2; D may be TRBD1 (6 bases). The V gene's germline CDR1 is SGHTS and CDR2 YDEGEE. The CDR3 has 14 amino acids. V was cut by 4 bases and J by 4 bases, with 14 bases left in between. CDR3 DNA sequence: TGTGCCAGCAGCGAAAACCGGGACACCTATGGCTACACCTTC. Protein: CASSENRDTYGYTF.

The chain links TRBV4-1 to TRBJ2-1; 8 positions match TRBD1. Per germline, CDR1 MGHRA and CDR2 YSYEKL. The CDR3 has 17 amino acids. The V and J ends lost 0 bases and 8 bases, in that order; junction bases with no gene match: 12. CDR3 nucleotide sequence: TGCGCCAGCAGCCAAGATTCTATTGGACAGGGACTCGATGAGCAGTTCTTC. Encoded protein: CASSQDSIGQGLDEQFF.

The CDR3 loop is CASSLVGQREFF. The CDR3 bases are TGTGCCAGCAGTTTAGTGGGACAGAGGGAGTTCTTC. The rearrangement links TRBV12-3 or TRBV12-4 to TRBJ2-1, with 7 nucleotides matching TRBD1. V dropped 1 base and J dropped 14; count of bases not matched to a gene: 5. The CDR3 is made up of 12 amino acids.

The chain couples TRBV19 to TRBJ1-6, with unresolved D. Trimming shortened V by 8 bases and J by 0 bases, and 14 bases separated the two germline ends. Germline CDR1 is LNHDA and CDR2 is SQIVND (reference sequence). CDR3 length: 16 amino acids. CDR3 sequence: CASHGPTSSYNSPLHF. For the CDR3, the DNA is TGTGCCAGTCATGGGCCGACGAGCTCCTATAATTCACCCCTCCACTTT.

The genes are TRBV7-8 and TRBJ1-2, with 11 bases aligning to TRBD1. CDR3 length equals 17 residues. Germline V gene lookup returns CDR1 SGHVS and CDR2 FQNEAQ. Losses at the gene ends were 1 base for V and 0 bases for J; bases not matched to a gene: 4. CDR3 protein: CASSLGTGGNANYGYTF. The CDR3 DNA sequence: TGTGCCAGCAGCTTAGGGACAGGGGGCAACGCTAACTATGGCTACACCTTC.

A single count supports this clone. V is TRBV7-9 and J is TRBJ1-3; TRBD1 agrees at 8 bases. V trimming: 3 bases; J trimming: 8 bases; junction bases outside the gene matches: 3. CDR3 length: 13 amino acids. The germline CDR1 and CDR2 sequences are SEHNR and FQNEAQ (reference sequence). In nucleotides, the CDR3 is TGTGCCAGCAGCTTCGGACAGGGAGACACCATATATTTT. Translation gives CASSFGQGDTIYF.

About this clone itself: A junction boundary mismatches the germline segment, possibly from a read error. J is TRBJ2-7 and V is TRBV2, with TRBD2 as a possible D gene (6 bases). In germline, CDR1 is SNHLY, CDR2 FYNNEI. This CDR3 spans 14 amino acids. CDR3 in amino acids: CASSEAGGPYVQYF. For the CDR3, the DNA is TGTGCCAGCAGTGAAGCGGGAGGTCCCTACGTGCAGTACTTC.